This T cell receptor (beta chain) came from a study of Graves' ophthalmopathy and Graves' hyperthyroidism. The study excluded patients with other autoimmune diseases, uncontrolled infections, pregnancy or lactation. Germline V gives CDR1 SGHVT, CDR2 SQSDAQ. The CDR3 contains 14 residues. V gave up 6 bases and J gave up 1 base, with 11 bases separating them. Researchers took RNA transcripts and amplified TCR beta CDR3 regions from them. First-round RT-PCR used HTBI primers; second-round multiplex PCR followed. TCRdb called the multiplex PCR reads again in MiXCR, with one record for every CDR3 protein. This table holds about 740,000 distinct CDR3 sequences, 40% found once.

Sequencing input: peripheral blood. This receptor was identified in an adult man with Graves' ophthalmopathy. The chain is built from TRBV7-4 and TRBJ2-3; D is undetermined. CDR3 sequence reads: CASRPRLRTDTQYF. CDR3 DNA: TGTGCCAGCAGGCCGCGGCTGCGCACAGATACGCAGTATTTT.